This T cell receptor beta chain was captured by sequencing in a study of shared clonotypes between healthy human individuals (dated by TCRdb to 2018 to 2021). Regarding the study in general: Three men and two women, aged 18 to 49 years, made up the cohort. Different laboratories and diverse techniques were used to prepare libraries and sequence TCR repertoires, to increase sequencing depth and limit assay-specific biases. Blood TCR repertoires of roughly 5 healthy adults were deeply sequenced to estimate repertoire size and the extent of clonotype sharing between individuals. For each donor, CD4 naive and CD4 memory were each run on three plates, CD8 naive on two plates, and CD8 memory on one plate. Per donor, leukapheresis produced somewhere between about 0.9 and 9 billion PBMCs. Here is what the overall study found, with its caveats: Pairwise subsampling led to the expectation that sequencing depth would affect the degree of clonotype sharing among donors. Sampling was restricted to blood, and TCR repertoires in tissues likely differ from the TCR repertoires found in blood. Because the study included a small number of donors, the genetic and exposure-history diversity represented was limited. Estimated clonotype richness was generally larger for naive than for memory subsets. Even with the large sequencing depth, rarefaction of the sorted-subset datasets indicated that sequencing was incomplete. Clonotypes shared by all four sorted-subset donors showed higher generation probabilities than non-shared clonotypes. When several donors were compared, the shared fraction of clonotypes was roughly 4.8% for naive CD4, roughly 3.3% for naive CD8, 2.3% for memory CD4, and 0.35% to 0.5% for memory CD8.

The germline V gene provides CDR1 MDHEN and CDR2 SYDVKM. The CDR3 holds 14 amino acids from the cysteine to the phenylalanine. Only the CDR3 part of the read is kept: 42 bases, read in frame from the first base. V loses 2 bases, J loses 0 bases, and the germline ends lie 2 bases apart. TCR CDR3 regions were amplified from genomic DNA by multiplex PCR using the deep immunoSEQ assay. Genomic DNA extracted from each cell subset was distributed evenly over all wells of several immunoSEQ 96-well plates, and each plate served as one replicate. Each replicate PCR for sorted subsets received roughly 0.2 ug genomic DNA, equal to tens of thousands of T cell genomes. Purified libraries were measured with a Qubit 3.0 fluorometer, size-checked on a Bioanalyzer 2100, and measured again with the KAPA Library Quantification kit. A separate single-read 150-cycle Illumina NextSeq 550 flow cell was used to sequence each immunoSEQ 96-well plate. The original methods were these. Because the immunoSEQ output held only junctional sequences and lacked quality scores, the filtering could not match the filtering applied to full-length reads. Sequences were annotated with PyIR, a Python wrapper for IgBLAST v1.9, and V/J genes and CDR3 were assigned using IMGT germline references. Reads were filtered out if the reads had weak V/J assignments (E-value above 1e-6), no CDR3, stop codons, out-of-frame junctions, or ambiguous translated residues. V3J clonotypes were defined as sequences sharing an identical inferred V gene, J gene, and CDR3 amino acid sequence. Percentage overlap between repertoires was calculated by dividing the number of shared unique clonotypes by the size of the smaller repertoire. Repertoire richness was assessed with RTK rarefaction, the Chao1 estimator, and Recon v2.1 estimates of unobserved clonotypes. OLGA was used to compute generation probabilities for all TCRbeta clonotypes that the gDNA method yielded from a few donors. In its TCRdb copy, this immuneACCESS table keeps in-frame sequences only and misses some clones. Where compared with another copy, unresolved V genes explain less than half of these, and the others have no known cause. V and J calls and clone size follow that table, whereas D and trimming were derived from the DNA. The sample records 330,000 or so clones, roughly 70% of which are singletons. The ten largest clones add up to 9% to 12% of the sample.

Donors were healthy HIV-negative adults with no recently reported acute infections or vaccinations. Only Caucasian adults living in Nashville, Tennessee, USA were represented among the donors. Magnetic negative selection was used to enrich CD4+ T cells, after which naive cells were positively selected on CD45RA and the negative fraction became the memory subset. Blood was obtained by leukapheresis, after which PBMCs were separated by Ficoll-Histopaque density gradient centrifugation and cryopreserved in liquid nitrogen vapor phase. Analytical flow cytometry was used to check the purity and quantity of each magnetically sorted T cell population. Genomic DNA was isolated from every sorted fraction and measured by UV absorbance on a Nanodrop 2000c. With respect to this clone: Its antigen remains undetermined. Per-nucleotide qualities are absent, and no much larger clonotype sits a single base away.

The sequencing input was memory CD4+ T cells sorted from blood. This specimen's cell subset or site label, per the study, means: CD45RA-negative fraction. The sequence links TRBV28 to TRBJ2-6, with the identity of the D gene unclear. The clonotype originates from a man under 40 in good health. The DNA sequence reads TGTGCCAGCAGTTTAACCTCTGGGGCCAACGTCCTGACTTTC. Its translation reads: CASSLTSGANVLTF.